Below are 13 T cell receptor beta chains sequenced from a single sample in a study of T cells in Graves' hyperthyroidism and ophthalmopathy. Regions amplified from RNA transcripts were the TCR beta CDR3 regions. An initial round of RT-PCR targeting the TCR CDR3 relied on the HTBI primer set. MiXCR was run by TCRdb on the multiplex PCR reads, yielding one entry per CDR3 protein. The table shows 450,000 to 550,000 distinct CDR3 sequences, with around 22% occurring only once. The specimen sequenced was blood. All receptors derive from a woman younger than 45 with Graves' ophthalmopathy.

This clonotype was recorded at least ten times. This rearrangement joins TRBV10-3 to TRBJ2-5; 7 bases agree with TRBD1. V shed 10 bases, J shed 2 bases, and the junction held 7 bases outside the gene matches. CDR3 length: 13 amino acids. Germline V CDR1 and CDR2: ENHRY, SYGVKD. The CDR3 DNA is TGTGCCACCAGGGACAGACAGCAAGAGACCCAGTACTTC. The encoded protein is CATRDRQQETQYF.

This clonotype was observed a single time. This chain links TRBV29-1 with TRBJ2-7; perhaps TRBD2 as D (6 bases). CDR3 length: 14 amino acids. Germline V gene sequence: CDR1 SQVTM, CDR2 ANQGSEA. The CDR3 loop reads CIVAGRTNSYEQYF. CDR3 nucleotides: TGCATCGTCGCTGGACGGACTAACTCCTACGAGCAGTACTTC.

This clonotype was counted a few times. This chain joins TRBV2 and TRBJ2-2; the D gene could be TRBD1 or TRBD2 (7 bases each). From germline, CDR1 is SNHLY and CDR2 FYNNEI. The CDR3 totals 16 residues. V was shortened by 3 bases and J by 5 bases, with 16 bases between the two germline ends. The CDR3 coding sequence is TGTGCCAGCAGTGATGGGAGGGGGCGCGGAACCGGGGAGCTGTTTTTT. Its translation: CASSDGRGRGTGELFF. The full variable domain, completed using reference TRBV2 and TRBJ2-2, is EPEVTQTPSHQVTQMGQEVILRCVPISNHLYFYWYRQILGQKVEFLVSFYNNEISEKSEIFDDQFSVERPDGSNFTLKIRSTKLEDSAMYFCASSDGRGRGTGELFFGEGSRLTVL.

The V and J genes are TRBV3-1 and TRBJ1-2; a weak D match, TRBD1 (5 bases). The CDR3 runs 16 residues. Per the germline V gene, CDR1 is LGHDT and CDR2 is YNNKEL (reference sequence). V was trimmed by 0 bases and J by 2 bases, leaving 13 bases between them. The CDR3 spells CASSQDVLGDNYGYTF. As DNA, the CDR3 is TGTGCCAGCAGCCAAGACGTGTTAGGGGACAACTATGGCTACACCTTC.

V and J are TRBV2 and TRBJ1-1; D is undetermined. Trimming stripped 6 bases from V and 1 base from J, with 9 bases between. Germline lookup yields CDR1 SNHLY and CDR2 FYNNEI. The CDR3 is 13 amino acids. Here the CDR3 reads CASSRQWNTEAFF. The CDR3 bases are TGTGCCAGCAGCCGACAATGGAACACTGAAGCTTTCTTT.

This rearrangement joins TRBV6-1 to TRBJ1-1; D uncertain. Germline V gene sequence: CDR1 MNHNS, CDR2 SASEGT. This CDR3 spans 16 amino acids. The V gene lost 6 bases and the J gene lost 1 base, with 18 bases spanning the gap. The chain's CDR3 is CASRSGLQVENTEAFF. The DNA of the CDR3 is TGTGCCAGCAGAAGCGGACTTCAGGTAGAGAACACTGAAGCTTTCTTT.

In its sample, this clonotype was seen a few times. The chain carries TRBV27 and TRBJ1-5; D remains unclear. The CDR3 runs to 15 residues. Trimming removed 0 bases from V and 4 bases from J, with 10 bases in between. CDR1 and CDR2 (germline): MNHEY, SMNVEV (reference sequence). Here the CDR3 DNA reads TGTGCCAGCAGTTTATCGGGCAGGCCGAATCAGCCCCAGCATTTT. Its protein is CASSLSGRPNQPQHF.

Many counts were recorded for this clonotype. A much bigger clone sits one base away, suggesting this may be a read error. The chain links TRBV12-3 or TRBV12-4 to TRBJ1-5, with TRBD1 matching 9 bases. There are 15 residues in the CDR3. CDR3 region: CVSSLTGQGRQPQHF. The CDR3 coding sequence is TGTGTCAGCAGTTTAACGGGACAGGGTAGGCAGCCCCAGCATTTT.

This clonotype was seen repeatedly, ten times or more. V is TRBV20-1 and J is TRBJ1-2; D gene uncertain. Germline CDR1 is DFQATT and CDR2 is SNEGSKA (reference sequence). The CDR3 is 13 residues long. The CDR3 DNA reads TGCACCCCTCTCGGACCGGGAGAGTATGGCTACACCTTC. This translates into CTPLGPGEYGYTF.

This clonotype was observed many times. The chain has TRBV28 and TRBJ2-7; TRBD1 is a possible D gene (5 bases). The V and J ends lost 6 bases and 10 bases respectively, with 22 bases between them. This CDR3 region has 14 residues. CDR1 MDHEN and CDR2 SYDVKM come from the germline V gene. CDR3 sequence (DNA): TGTGCCAGCAGCCCTAACTTCGACAGTCCAGAACAGTACTTC. Translating it yields CASSPNFDSPEQYF. The complete variable domain, with remaining parts taken from reference TRBV28 and TRBJ2-7, reads DVKVTQSSRYLVKRTGEKVFLECVQDMDHENMFWYRQDPGLGLRLIYFSYDVKMKEKGDIPEGYSVSREKKERFSLILESASTNQTSMYLCASSPNFDSPEQYFGPGTRLTVT.

The chain carries TRBV12-3 or TRBV12-4 and TRBJ1-1; a weak D match, TRBD1 (5 bases). The V and J ends lost 6 bases and 4 bases respectively, with 15 bases between them. The CDR3 loop spans 14 amino acids. The CDR3 spells CASSGGLQSTEAFF. The CDR3 bases are TGTGCCAGCAGCGGGGGACTGCAAAGCACTGAAGCTTTCTTT.

This clonotype was counted a few times. At one boundary the junction diverges from the germline segment, which might be a read error. The chain combines TRBV7-8 with TRBJ2-4; D is unclear. The V gene's germline CDR1 is SGHVS and CDR2 FQNEAQ. CDR3 length: 13 residues. CDR3 protein: CAPPSILENIKYF. The CDR3 DNA follows: TGTGCCCCCCCTTCTATTTTGGAAAACATTAAGTACTTC.

This clonotype was picked up many times. The CDR3 protein is CASSFIPDQPQHF. The CDR3 DNA follows: TGTGCCAGCAGTTTTATTCCGGACCAGCCCCAGCATTTT. This chain joins TRBV12-3 or TRBV12-4 and TRBJ1-5; D call uncertain. The length of the CDR3 is 13 residues. V was trimmed by 3 bases and J by 7 bases, leaving 10 bases between them.